This record concerns one T cell receptor beta chain sequence. Per the original methods: Amplification of reference gene primers provided the estimated nucleated cell counts. Data came from immunoSEQ multiplex PCR; TCRdb stores just in-frame clones and leaves some out. That table gives V, J and clone size, and the DNA gave D and trimming. Of tens of thousands of clones listed, 90% to 95% are singletons. The entry originates in a study of blood T cell repertoires in COVID-19. For the study at large: From the United States, Italy and Spain came samples of acute and convalescent COVID-19. Nucleic acid was either cDNA or gDNA, and it came from T cells, B-cell-depleted T cells, or PBMCs.

Trimming left V 9 bases short and J 3 bases short, with 20 bases between. The CDR3 is 16 residues long. Germline loops: CDR1 LNHNV, CDR2 YYDKDF (reference sequence). The sample was peripheral blood. The clonotype comes from a man aged 55 to 69 with acute or convalescent COVID-19. The V call is TRBV15, the J call TRBJ2-2; a possible D gene is TRBD2 (6 bases). The CDR3 reads CATSYLGGKDTGELFF. Here the CDR3 DNA reads TGTGCCACGTCCTACCTTGGGGGGAAGGACACCGGGGAGCTGTTTTTT.